This T cell receptor (beta chain) emerged from a study of cytomegalovirus exposure and HLA in healthy donors. Whole-study context: An early data release held tens of millions of unique TCRs from HLA-typed donors. Regarding the study as a whole: Rates of TCR association differed by HLA locus in a later analysis, with DRB1 highest and HLA-C lowest. Highly shared variants forming one cluster were likely a sequencing artifact.

As to this clone: Antigen: not known.

Germline V gene sequence: CDR1 KGHSH, CDR2 LQKENI. The V gene end was trimmed by 4 bases and the J gene end by 0 bases; junction bases not matched to a gene: 6. This CDR3 is built from 18 residues. PCR involved 60 Vbeta and 13 Jbeta primers. This table comes from immunoSEQ multiplex PCR, and its TCRdb copy is limited to in-frame clones, with some not included. Of approximately 87,000 clones listed, 81% were seen once; the top ten hold less than 4.5%. This clonotype originated in a woman in her seventies in good health and CMV-seropositive. The chain has TRBV18 and TRBJ2-6; 10 positions agree with TRBD1. Sequenced input: PBMCs. This CDR3 reads CASSLPGQGLSGANVLTF. The CDR3 DNA sequence: TGTGCCAGCTCACTGCCGGGACAGGGGCTCTCTGGGGCCAACGTCCTGACTTTC.